The source of this T cell receptor (beta chain) is a study of STAT3 mutations in large granular lymphocyte leukemia. About the research overall: Roughly half of the longitudinally sequenced T-LGLL patients carried detectable canonical activating STAT3 mutations.

Sequenced by immunoSEQ multiplex PCR; TCRdb stores in-frame clones only, minus some. The sample carries approximately 42,000 clones, about 81% recorded once. The CDR3 has 14 residues. V lost 0 bases and J lost 4, with 8 bases in between. Germline CDR1 and CDR2: SGHRS and YFSETQ. Details on this clone: Antigen specificity is unknown.

Whole-study findings and limits: In several patients, dominant TCR clone burden exceeded STAT3 mutant burden. At least one immunodominant TCR beta clonotype appeared in every T-cell large granular lymphocyte leukemia patient. In about 30% of the 18 patients, new TCR clonotypes emerged after therapy.

The TCR originated in a human donor with T large granular lymphocyte leukemia. Some clones in this sample may be carry-over from other donors' samples. Material: PBMCs. V and J are TRBV5-1 and TRBJ2-1; D ambiguous. CDR3 amino acids: CASSLDVGYNEQFF. DNA of the CDR3: TGCGCCAGCAGCTTGGATGTAGGTTACAATGAGCAGTTCTTC.